This is a list of T cell receptor beta chains from one sample in a study of beta chain features in type 1 diabetes. This table comes from immunoSEQ multiplex PCR, and its TCRdb copy is limited to in-frame clones, with some not included. The table includes around 140,000 clones, less than 11% detected once. Sequencing was performed on naive CD4+ T cells from blood. The source is a man between 18 and 29 years old in good health. Each CDR3 is given with its conserved first and last residue. The D gene is left open where the match is weak. Size tells how often a clone was seen (once, few, many) or the class of an expanded clone, and some rows leave it out.

D gene	V gene	J gene	clone size	CDR3 protein	CDR3 DNA
.	TRBV27	TRBJ2-7	.	CASSPPGGPQYF	TGTGCCAGCAGTCCCCCGGGGGGCCCGCAGTACTTC
.	TRBV10-1	TRBJ2-1	.	CASSESTGRSEQFF	TGCGCCAGCAGTGAGTCGACAGGGAGGTCTGAGCAGTTCTTC
TRBD1	TRBV5-1	TRBJ2-6	.	CASSFPGQGEFGANVLTF	TGCGCCAGCAGCTTCCCGGGACAGGGGGAATTTGGGGCCAACGTCCTGACTTTC
.	TRBV7-2	TRBJ2-7	few	CASSWDMDEQYF	TGTGCCAGCAGCTGGGACATGGACGAGCAGTACTTC
.	TRBV4-1	TRBJ1-5	.	CASSQEGPGNQPQHF	TGCGCCAGCAGCCAAGAGGGGCCGGGCAATCAGCCCCAGCATTTT
.	TRBV7-2	TRBJ1-3	.	CASSERTPSGNTIYF	TGTGCCAGCAGCGAGAGGACACCCTCTGGAAACACCATATATTTT
.	TRBV6-5	TRBJ1-5	.	CASSYSANNQPQHF	TGTGCCAGCAGTTACTCCGCTAATAATCAGCCCCAGCATTTT
.	TRBV7-2	TRBJ2-5	few	CASSYGQGSQETQYF	TGTGCCAGCAGCTACGGGCAGGGGTCCCAAGAGACCCAGTACTTC
TRBD1	TRBV19	TRBJ2-5	.	CASQGTRGQQETQYF	TGTGCCAGTCAGGGTACCAGGGGGCAGCAAGAGACCCAGTACTTC
TRBD1	TRBV7-2	TRBJ1-5	.	CASSHYRGQGYQPQHF	TGTGCCAGCAGCCATTACAGAGGACAGGGCTATCAGCCCCAGCATTTT
TRBD1	TRBV5-6	TRBJ2-2	.	CASRNRGRRTGELFF	TGTGCCAGCAGAAACAGGGGGCGCCGGACCGGGGAGCTGTTTTTT
TRBD1	TRBV19	TRBJ2-1	few	CASTRDRGRDKQFF	TGTGCCAGTACCAGGGACAGGGGGCGAGATAAGCAGTTCTTC
TRBD1	TRBV7-2	TRBJ1-6	.	CASSLRGQTDDNHF	TGTGCCAGCAGCTTAAGGGGACAGACTGATGACAACCACTTT
.	TRBV7-6	TRBJ2-7	.	CASSLGGIGTSSEQYF	TGTGCCAGCAGCTTAGGTGGGATCGGGACATCAAGCGAGCAGTACTTC
.	TRBV6-5	TRBJ1-2	.	CASSSFTQGRGGYTF	TGTGCCAGCAGCTCCTTCACCCAGGGGCGTGGTGGCTACACCTTC
.	TRBV6-1	TRBJ2-7	.	CASSETSGSSYEQYF	TGTGCCAGCAGTGAAACTAGTGGGAGCTCCTACGAGCAGTACTTC
.	TRBV19	TRBJ2-5	.	CASRMTGIETQYF	TGTGCCAGTAGGATGACAGGCATAGAGACCCAGTACTTC
TRBD1	TRBV4-3	TRBJ1-3	.	CASSQGQGAISGNTIYF	TGCGCCAGCAGCCAAGGGCAGGGGGCAATCTCTGGAAACACCATATATTTT
TRBD2	TRBV7-2	TRBJ2-5	.	CASSSTGGQETQYF	TGTGCCAGCAGCTCCACGGGGGGCCAAGAGACCCAGTACTTC
TRBD1	TRBV11-2	TRBJ1-1	.	CASSLQGVVGAFF	TGTGCCAGCAGCCTCCAGGGGGTAGTTGGAGCTTTCTTT
TRBD2	TRBV7-2	TRBJ2-7	.	CASSLDGAGTPYEQYF	TGTGCCAGCAGCTTAGACGGAGCGGGAACACCTTACGAGCAGTACTTC
.	TRBV2	TRBJ2-7	few	CASNLGSEQYF	TGTGCCAGCAATTTGGGGAGCGAGCAGTACTTC
TRBD2	TRBV27	TRBJ2-3	.	CASSLYTSGGSTDTQYF	TGTGCCAGCAGTTTATATACTAGCGGGGGAAGCACAGATACGCAGTATTTT
TRBD1	TRBV5-1	TRBJ2-3	.	CASSLAPTGHATDTQYF	TGCGCCAGCAGCTTGGCCCCGACAGGGCATGCCACAGATACGCAGTATTTT
TRBD1	TRBV11-2	TRBJ2-2	.	CASSTIRTGVTGELFF	TGTGCCAGCAGCACCATTAGGACAGGGGTTACCGGGGAGCTGTTTTTT
.	TRBV11-2	TRBJ1-5	few	CASSGDSLGNQPQHF	TGTGCCAGCAGTGGCGACAGTTTGGGCAATCAGCCCCAGCATTTT
.	TRBV6-5	TRBJ1-1	few	CASSRGTSGVTEAFF	TGTGCCAGCAGTAGGGGGACATCCGGAGTCACTGAAGCTTTCTTT
TRBD1	TRBV7-2	TRBJ1-5	.	CASSSQGTANQPQHF	TGTGCCAGCAGCTCACAGGGGACGGCTAATCAGCCCCAGCATTTT
TRBD1	TRBV7-2	TRBJ2-7	few	CASSMYRGQYEQYF	TGTGCCAGCAGCATGTACAGGGGGCAATACGAGCAGTACTTC
.	TRBV5-4	TRBJ1-6	.	CASSLGRGGRESPLHF	TGTGCCAGCAGCTTGGGACGCGGGGGGCGTGAATCACCCCTCCACTTT
.	TRBV20-1	TRBJ2-3	many	CSVAGTDTQYF	TGCAGTGTCGCGGGCACAGATACGCAGTATTTT
.	TRBV4-3	TRBJ2-7	.	CASSPRRGTRSYEQYF	TGCGCCAGCAGCCCCAGACGCGGGACCAGATCCTACGAGCAGTACTTC
.	TRBV7-9	TRBJ2-7	many	CASSLGTPTYEQYF	TGTGCCAGCAGCCTTGGGACACCAACCTACGAGCAGTACTTC